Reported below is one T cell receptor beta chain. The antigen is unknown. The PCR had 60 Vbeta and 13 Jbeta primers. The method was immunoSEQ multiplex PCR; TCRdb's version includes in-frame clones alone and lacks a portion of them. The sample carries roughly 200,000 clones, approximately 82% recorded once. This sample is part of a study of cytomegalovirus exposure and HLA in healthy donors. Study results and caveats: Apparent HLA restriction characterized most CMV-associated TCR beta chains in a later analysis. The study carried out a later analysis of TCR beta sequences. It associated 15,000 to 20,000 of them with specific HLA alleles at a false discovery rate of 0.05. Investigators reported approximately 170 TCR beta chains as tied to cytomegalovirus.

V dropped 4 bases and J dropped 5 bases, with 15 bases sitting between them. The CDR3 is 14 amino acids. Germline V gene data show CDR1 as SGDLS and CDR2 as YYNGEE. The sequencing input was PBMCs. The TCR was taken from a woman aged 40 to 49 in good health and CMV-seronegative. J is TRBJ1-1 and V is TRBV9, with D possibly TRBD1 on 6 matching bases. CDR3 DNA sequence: TGTGCCAGCAGCTCCCACAGGGACGTGACTGAAGCTTTCTTT. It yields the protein CASSSHRDVTEAFF.